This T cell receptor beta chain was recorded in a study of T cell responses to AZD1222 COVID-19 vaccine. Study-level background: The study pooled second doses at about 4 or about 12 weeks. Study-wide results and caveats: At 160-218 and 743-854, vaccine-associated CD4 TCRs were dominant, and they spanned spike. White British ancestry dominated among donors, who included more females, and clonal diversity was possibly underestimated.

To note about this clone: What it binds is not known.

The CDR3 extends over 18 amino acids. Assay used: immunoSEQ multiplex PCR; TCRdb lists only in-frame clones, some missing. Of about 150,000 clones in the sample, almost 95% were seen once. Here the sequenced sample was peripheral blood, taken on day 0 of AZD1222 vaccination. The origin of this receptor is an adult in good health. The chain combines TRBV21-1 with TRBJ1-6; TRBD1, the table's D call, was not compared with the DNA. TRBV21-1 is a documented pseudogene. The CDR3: CASSKRKHRQDNNSPLHF. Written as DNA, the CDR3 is TGTGCCAGCAGCAAAAGGAAACATCGACAGGACAATAATTCACCCCTCCACTTT.